The entry that follows covers one TCR beta chain sequence. Its specificity is not known. The sample comes from a study of T cell repertoires in ileal Crohn's disease. The study, taken as a whole, reports: All patients with clonality above 26.8% had endoscopic recurrence. Compared with non-smokers, active smokers at surgery showed more clonal expansions.

The table came from immunoSEQ multiplex PCR; TCRdb's copy has only in-frame clones and leaves some out. The sample has 25,000 to 30,000 clones, around 80% seen once. CDR3 length: 11 residues. V was cut by 6 bases and J by 9 bases, with 12 bases left in between. Germline loops: CDR1 SNHLY, CDR2 FYNNEI. This chain links TRBV2 with TRBJ2-7; perhaps TRBD2 as D (5 bases). The receptor was isolated from an adult with Crohn's disease. The specimen was ileal tissue. The DNA for the CDR3 is TGTGCCAGCAGCGAGGGTGGTGGGCAGTACTTC. Amino acids: CASSEGGGQYF.